The clone carrying this TCR beta chain was recorded many times. Its antigen remains unknown. MiXCR was run by TCRdb on the 5' RACE reads, yielding one entry per CDR3 protein. The table shows nearly 650,000 distinct CDR3 sequences, with less than 9% occurring only once. The data originate from a study of identical twins. Study conclusions and caveats: Fewer insertions characterized abundant cord blood beta clonotypes, whereas memory repertoires showed none.

The length of the CDR3 is 15 residues. Trimming took 1 base from V and 6 from J, leaving 13 bases between them. These data are also associated with another study on yellow fever vaccine responses in identical twins.

The chain employs TRBV12-3 or TRBV12-4 and TRBJ2-1; D not certain. The receptor was isolated from a woman aged 18-29 years in good health. Specimen: PBMCs. The CDR3 is CASSLGTPSSNEQFF. In DNA form, the CDR3 reads TGTGCCAGCAGTTTAGGGACCCCCTCTAGCAATGAGCAGTTCTTC.